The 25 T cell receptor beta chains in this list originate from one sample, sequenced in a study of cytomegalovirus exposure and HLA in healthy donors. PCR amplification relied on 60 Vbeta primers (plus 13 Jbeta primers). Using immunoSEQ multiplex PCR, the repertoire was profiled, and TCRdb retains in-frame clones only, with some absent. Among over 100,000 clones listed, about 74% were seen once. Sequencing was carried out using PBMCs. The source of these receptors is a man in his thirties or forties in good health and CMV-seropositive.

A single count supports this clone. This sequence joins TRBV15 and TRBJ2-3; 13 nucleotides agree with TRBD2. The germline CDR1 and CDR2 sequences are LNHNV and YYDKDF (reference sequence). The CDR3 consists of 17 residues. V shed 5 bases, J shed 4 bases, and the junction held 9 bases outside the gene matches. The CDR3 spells CATSPGLAGDGADTQYF. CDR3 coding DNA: TGTGCCACCAGCCCCGGACTAGCGGGGGATGGGGCAGATACGCAGTATTTT.

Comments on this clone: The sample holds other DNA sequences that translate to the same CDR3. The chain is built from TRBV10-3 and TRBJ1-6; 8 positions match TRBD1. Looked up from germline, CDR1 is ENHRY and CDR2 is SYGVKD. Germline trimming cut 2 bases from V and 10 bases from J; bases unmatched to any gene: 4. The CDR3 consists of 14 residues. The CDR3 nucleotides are TGTGCCATCAGTGAGGGACAGGGCGTCTCACCCCTCCACTTT. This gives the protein CAISEGQGVSPLHF.

DNA of the CDR3: TGTGCCAGCAGTGACAATAACTATGGCTACACCTTC. Protein product: CASSDNNYGYTF. V and J are TRBV25-1 and TRBJ1-2, with unresolved D. CDR1 and CDR2 (germline): MGHDK, SYGVNS. This CDR3 is built from 12 residues. Trimming pared 3 bases from V and 1 base from J, leaving 3 bases between.

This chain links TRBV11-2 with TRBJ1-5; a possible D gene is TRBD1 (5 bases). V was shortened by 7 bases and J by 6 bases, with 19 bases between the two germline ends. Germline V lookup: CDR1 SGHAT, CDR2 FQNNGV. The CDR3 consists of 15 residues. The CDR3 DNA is TGTGCCAGCACACAGCCCGGAGACAGTGTTCAGCCCCAGCATTTT. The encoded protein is CASTQPGDSVQPQHF.

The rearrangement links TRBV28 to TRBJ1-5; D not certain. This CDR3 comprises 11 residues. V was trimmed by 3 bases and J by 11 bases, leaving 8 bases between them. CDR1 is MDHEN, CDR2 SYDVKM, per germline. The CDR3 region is CASSLNFAQHF. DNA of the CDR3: TGTGCCAGCAGTTTGAACTTTGCCCAGCATTTT. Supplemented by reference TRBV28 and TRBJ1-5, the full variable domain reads DVKVTQSSRYLVKRTGEKVFLECVQDMDHENMFWYRQDPGLGLRLIYFSYDVKMKEKGDIPEGYSVSREKKERFSLILESASTNQTSMYLCASSLNFAQHFGDGTRLSIL.

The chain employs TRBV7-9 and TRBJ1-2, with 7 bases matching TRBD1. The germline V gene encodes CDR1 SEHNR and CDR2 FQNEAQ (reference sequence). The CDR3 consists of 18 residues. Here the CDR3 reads CSIRKLGTETLRNYGYTF. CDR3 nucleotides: TGTTCCATTCGGAAACTCGGGACAGAAACACTACGTAACTATGGCTACACCTTC.

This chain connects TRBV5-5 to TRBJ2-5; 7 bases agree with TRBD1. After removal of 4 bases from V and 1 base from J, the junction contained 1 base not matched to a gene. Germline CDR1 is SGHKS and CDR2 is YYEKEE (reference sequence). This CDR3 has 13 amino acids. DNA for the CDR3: TGTGCCAGCAGCAGGGACAGCCAAGAGACCCAGTACTTC. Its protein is CASSRDSQETQYF.

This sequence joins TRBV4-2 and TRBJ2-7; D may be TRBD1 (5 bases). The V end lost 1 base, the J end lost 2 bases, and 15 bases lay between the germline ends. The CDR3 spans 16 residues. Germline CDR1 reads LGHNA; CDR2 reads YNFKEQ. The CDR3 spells CASSQGDRFSTYEQYF. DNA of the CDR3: TGTGCCAGCAGCCAAGGCGACAGATTTTCAACCTACGAGCAGTACTTC.

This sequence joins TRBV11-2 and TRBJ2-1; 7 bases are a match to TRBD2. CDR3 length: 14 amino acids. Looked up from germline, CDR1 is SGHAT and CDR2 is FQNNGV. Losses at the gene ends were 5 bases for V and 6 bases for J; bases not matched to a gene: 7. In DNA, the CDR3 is TGTGCCAGCAGCGTAAGTGGGAGGGGCAATGAGCAGTTCTTC. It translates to CASSVSGRGNEQFF.

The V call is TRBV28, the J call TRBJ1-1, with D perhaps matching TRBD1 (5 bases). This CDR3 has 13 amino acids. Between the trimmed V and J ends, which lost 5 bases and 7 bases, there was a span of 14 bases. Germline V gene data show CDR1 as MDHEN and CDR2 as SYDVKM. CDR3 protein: CASSPQGTGEAFF. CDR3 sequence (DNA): TGTGCCAGCAGTCCTCAGGGCACTGGTGAAGCTTTCTTT. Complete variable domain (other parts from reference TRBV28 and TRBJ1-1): DVKVTQSSRYLVKRTGEKVFLECVQDMDHENMFWYRQDPGLGLRLIYFSYDVKMKEKGDIPEGYSVSREKKERFSLILESASTNQTSMYLCASSPQGTGEAFFGQGTRLTVV.

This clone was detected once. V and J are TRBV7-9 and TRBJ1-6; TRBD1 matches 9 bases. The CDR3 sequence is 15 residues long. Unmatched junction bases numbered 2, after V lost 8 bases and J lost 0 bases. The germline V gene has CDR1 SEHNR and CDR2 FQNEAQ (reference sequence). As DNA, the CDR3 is TGTGCCAGCGGGACAGGGAGCTCCTATAATTCACCCCTCCACTTT. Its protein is CASGTGSSYNSPLHF.

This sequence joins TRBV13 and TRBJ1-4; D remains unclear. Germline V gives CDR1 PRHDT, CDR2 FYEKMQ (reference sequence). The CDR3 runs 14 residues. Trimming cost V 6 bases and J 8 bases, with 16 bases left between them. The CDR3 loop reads CASSGLLEEEKLFF. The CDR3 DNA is TGTGCCAGCAGTGGGCTTTTGGAGGAAGAAAAACTGTTTTTT.

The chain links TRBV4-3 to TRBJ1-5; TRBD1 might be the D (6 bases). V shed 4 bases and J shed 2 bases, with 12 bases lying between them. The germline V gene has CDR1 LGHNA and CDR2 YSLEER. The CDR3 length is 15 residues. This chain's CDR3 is CASSPQQGGNQPQHF. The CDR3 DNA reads TGCGCCAGCAGCCCGCAACAGGGAGGCAATCAGCCCCAGCATTTT.

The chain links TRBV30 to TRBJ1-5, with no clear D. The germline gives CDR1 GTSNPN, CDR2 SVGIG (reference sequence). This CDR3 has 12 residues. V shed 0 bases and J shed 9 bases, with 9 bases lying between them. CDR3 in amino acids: CAWSVPEAPQHF. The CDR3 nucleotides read TGTGCCTGGAGTGTACCCGAGGCGCCCCAGCATTTT. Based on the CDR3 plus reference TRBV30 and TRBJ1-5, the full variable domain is SQTIHQWPATLVQPVGSPLSLECTVEGTSNPNLYWYRQAAGRGLQLLFYSVGIGQISSEVPQNLSASRPQDRQFILSSKKLLLSDSGFYLCAWSVPEAPQHFGDGTRLSIL.

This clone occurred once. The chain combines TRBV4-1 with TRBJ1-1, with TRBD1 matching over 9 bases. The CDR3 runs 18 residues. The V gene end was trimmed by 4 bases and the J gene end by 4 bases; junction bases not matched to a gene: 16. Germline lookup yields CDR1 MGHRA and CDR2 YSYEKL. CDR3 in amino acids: CASSLMDRGAAMGTEAFF. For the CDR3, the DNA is TGCGCCAGCAGCCTCATGGACAGGGGCGCCGCCATGGGCACTGAAGCTTTCTTT.

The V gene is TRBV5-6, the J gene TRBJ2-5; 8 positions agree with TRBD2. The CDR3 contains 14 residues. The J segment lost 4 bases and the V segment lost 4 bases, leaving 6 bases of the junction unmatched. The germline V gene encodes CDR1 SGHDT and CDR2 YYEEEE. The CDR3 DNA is TGTGCCAGCAGCCGTACTAGCGGAGGAGAGACCCAGTACTTC. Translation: CASSRTSGGETQYF.

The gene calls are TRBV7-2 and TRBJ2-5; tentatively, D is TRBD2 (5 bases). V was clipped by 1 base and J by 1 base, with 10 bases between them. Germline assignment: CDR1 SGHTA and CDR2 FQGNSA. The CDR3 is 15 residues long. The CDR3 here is CASSLERRSQETQYF. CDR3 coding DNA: TGTGCCAGCAGCTTAGAGCGGCGCTCCCAAGAGACCCAGTACTTC.

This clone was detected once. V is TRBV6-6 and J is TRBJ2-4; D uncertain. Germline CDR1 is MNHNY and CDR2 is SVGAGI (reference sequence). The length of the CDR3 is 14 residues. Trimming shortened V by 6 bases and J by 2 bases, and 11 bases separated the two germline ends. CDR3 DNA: TGTGCCAGCAGCGATTCGGGTACCAAAAACATTCAGTACTTC. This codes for CASSDSGTKNIQYF.

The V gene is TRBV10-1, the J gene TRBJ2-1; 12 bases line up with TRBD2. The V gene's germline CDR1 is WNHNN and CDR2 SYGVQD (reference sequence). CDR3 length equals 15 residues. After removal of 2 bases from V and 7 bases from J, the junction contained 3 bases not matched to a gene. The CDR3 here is CASSEGLAGRNEQFF. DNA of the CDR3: TGCGCCAGCAGTGAGGGACTAGCGGGGCGGAATGAGCAGTTCTTC.

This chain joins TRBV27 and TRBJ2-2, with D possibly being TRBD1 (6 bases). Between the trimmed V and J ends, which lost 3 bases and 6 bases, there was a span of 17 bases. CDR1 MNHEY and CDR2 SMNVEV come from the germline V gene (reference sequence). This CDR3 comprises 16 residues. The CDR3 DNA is TGTGCCAGCAGTTTGCCACTAGGGGGTAGGGCCGGGGAGCTGTTTTTT. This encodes CASSLPLGGRAGELFF.

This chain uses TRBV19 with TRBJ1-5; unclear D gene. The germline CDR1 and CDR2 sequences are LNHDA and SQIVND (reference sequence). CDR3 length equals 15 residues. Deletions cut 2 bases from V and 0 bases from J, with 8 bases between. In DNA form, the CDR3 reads TGTGCCAGTAGTATAATACATGTTAGCAATCAGCCCCAGCATTTT. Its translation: CASSIIHVSNQPQHF.

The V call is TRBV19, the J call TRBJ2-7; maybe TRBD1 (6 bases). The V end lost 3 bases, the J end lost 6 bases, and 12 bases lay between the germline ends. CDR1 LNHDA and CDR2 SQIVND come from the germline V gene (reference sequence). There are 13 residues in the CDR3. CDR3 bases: TGTGCCAGTAGTATGACCCCAGGGGCCGAGCAGTACTTC. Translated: CASSMTPGAEQYF.

The DNA for the CDR3 is TGCGCCAGCAGTCGACGGGACAGTTCCTACGAGCAGTACTTC. Residues: CASSRRDSSYEQYF. The chain has TRBV23-1 and TRBJ2-7, with 7 bases fitting TRBD1. TRBV23-1 is marked as an open reading frame, function uncertain. This CDR3 comprises 14 residues. Trimming cost V 4 bases and J 1 base; bases outside gene matches: 4.

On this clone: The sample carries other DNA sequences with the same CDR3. CDR3 DNA sequence: TGCGCCAGCAGCTTTGAGACACCTAACTATGGCTACACCTTC. It encodes CASSFETPNYGYTF. The V gene is TRBV5-1, the J gene TRBJ1-2; no clear D gene. This CDR3 spans 14 amino acids. Between the trimmed V and J ends, which lost 2 bases and 0 bases, there was a span of 8 bases. The germline CDR1 and CDR2 sequences are SGHRS and YFSETQ.

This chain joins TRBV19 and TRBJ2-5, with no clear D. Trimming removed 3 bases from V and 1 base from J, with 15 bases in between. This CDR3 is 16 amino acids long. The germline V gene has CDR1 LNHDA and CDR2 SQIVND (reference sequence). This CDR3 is CASSISGLRSQETQYF. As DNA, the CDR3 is TGTGCCAGTAGTATTTCTGGGTTGAGGAGCCAAGAGACCCAGTACTTC.